Each of the 17 T cell receptor beta chains below was sequenced from the same sample in a study of regulatory T cells in long-lasting Graves disease. iRepertoire HTBI primers and Arm-PCR of CDR3 regions built TCR beta libraries. TCRdb reanalysed the multiplex PCR reads using MiXCR and keeps one entry per CDR3 protein. The data show 300,000 to 400,000 distinct CDR3 sequences, about 19% seen once. Time point noted: persistent/refractory GD, antithyroid drugs over 5 years with positive TRAb. Generation of the TCR library employed RNA extracted from PBMCs. This material consisted of peripheral blood mononuclear cells (PBMCs), taken when the disease was refractory, from a patient treated with antithyroid drugs. Receptors originate from a female donor with Graves disease.

This clonotype was found once. This is likely an artifact of a read error, given a far larger clone one base away. V gene TRBV6-2 or TRBV6-3 combines with J gene TRBJ1-4; 9 nucleotides agree with TRBD1. Germline V CDR1 and CDR2: MNHEY, SVGEGT. J was trimmed by 12 bases and V by 2 bases; bases with no gene match: 13. The CDR3 loop spans 16 amino acids. Here the CDR3 reads CASSYVYRDRERELFF. The CDR3 DNA follows: TGTGCCAGCAGTTACGTTTACCGGGACAGGGAAAGAGAACTGTTTTTT.

There are many counts of this clonotype. The chain carries TRBV28 and TRBJ2-6; tentative D call: TRBD1 (6 bases). CDR3 length: 17 residues. Germline lookup yields CDR1 MDHEN and CDR2 SYDVKM. V shed 1 base and J shed 0 bases, with 10 bases lying between them. In DNA form, the CDR3 reads TGTGCCAGCAGTTTATCGGGACACCGCTCTGGGGCCAACGTCCTGACTTTC. Amino acids: CASSLSGHRSGANVLTF.

This clonotype has only a few counts. The chain combines TRBV7-9 with TRBJ2-5; 9 bases are a match to TRBD2. With V trimmed by 5 bases and J by 5 bases, 6 bases remained unmatched. The germline V gene has CDR1 SEHNR and CDR2 FQNEAQ (reference sequence). The CDR3 contains 14 residues. Written as DNA, the CDR3 is TGTGCCAGCAGCCCGCGGACTAGCGAGGAGACCCAGTACTTC. Its protein is CASSPRTSEETQYF.

In its sample, this clonotype was seen many times. The chain carries TRBV7-8 and TRBJ2-5; no reliable D call. Trimming shortened V by 4 bases and J by 4 bases, and 19 bases separated the two germline ends. The CDR3 has 16 residues. CDR1 and CDR2 from the germline V gene are SGHVS and FQNEAQ. The chain's CDR3 is CASSSTYGRSVETQYF. The CDR3 DNA sequence: TGTGCCAGCAGCTCAACGTATGGCCGATCTGTAGAGACCCAGTACTTC.

This clonotype was observed a handful of times. A much larger clone differs from this one at a single base, so this may be a read error. This chain connects TRBV2 to TRBJ1-1; 9 bases line up with TRBD1. The V gene's germline CDR1 is SNHLY and CDR2 FYNNEI. The CDR3 runs 16 residues. The CDR3 is CASPGTGRRVNTEDFF. The DNA of the CDR3 is TGTGCCAGTCCCGGGACAGGGCGGAGGGTGAACACTGAAGATTTCTTT.

V gene TRBV5-1 combines with J gene TRBJ1-4; 8 bases are shared with TRBD1. Trimming removed 5 bases from V and 7 bases from J; junction bases left unmatched: 7. The germline CDR1 and CDR2 sequences are SGHRS and YFSETQ. The CDR3 sequence is 14 residues long. CDR3 sequence (DNA): TGCGCCAGCAGACGACAGGGGACAAGTGAAAAACTGTTTTTT. This encodes CASRRQGTSEKLFF.

This clonotype was seen at least ten times. The chain links TRBV28 to TRBJ2-5, with D possibly matching TRBD1 (6 bases). Germline V gene lookup returns CDR1 MDHEN and CDR2 SYDVKM. V gave up 2 bases and J gave up 7 bases, with 11 bases separating them. This CDR3 region has 13 residues. The CDR3 loop is CASSLGGRGTQYF. In nucleotides, the CDR3 is TGTGCCAGCAGTTTAGGGGGCAGAGGGACCCAGTACTTC.

The CDR3 region is CASSVAGGGPYEQYF. The CDR3 DNA sequence: TGTGCCAGCAGCGTAGCTGGCGGGGGCCCCTACGAGCAGTACTTC. V usage is TRBV9 and J usage is TRBJ2-7; perhaps TRBD2 as D (7 bases). This CDR3 region has 15 residues. Trimming shortened V by 0 bases and J by 2 bases, and 12 bases separated the two germline ends. Germline CDR1 is SGDLS and CDR2 is YYNGEE. Looking up the rest from reference TRBV9 and TRBJ2-7 gives the full variable domain: DSGVTQTPKHLITATGQRVTLRCSPRSGDLSVYWYQQSLDQGLQFLIQYYNGEERAKGNILERFSAQQFPDLHSELNLSSLELGDSALYFCASSVAGGGPYEQYFGPGTRLTVT.

This clonotype was recorded many times. The chain joins TRBV6-2 or TRBV6-3 to TRBJ1-1; tentative D call: TRBD1 (5 bases). The germline CDR1 and CDR2 sequences are MNHEY and SVGEGT. The CDR3 sequence is 15 residues long. V lost 2 bases to trimming and J lost 6 bases, with 16 bases between them. The CDR3 protein is CASSYSPRGRAEAFF. In DNA form, the CDR3 reads TGTGCCAGCAGTTACAGCCCACGGGGGAGGGCTGAAGCTTTCTTT.

In its sample, this clonotype was seen many times. The gene calls are TRBV28 and TRBJ1-2; 9 bases fit TRBD1. V lost 5 bases and J lost 4; bases outside the gene matches: 11. Germline V CDR1 and CDR2: MDHEN, SYDVKM. The CDR3 consists of 16 residues. This CDR3 reads CASSDTGGDRPYGYTF. CDR3 DNA: TGTGCCAGCAGTGACACAGGGGGCGATCGTCCCTATGGCTACACCTTC.

This clonotype was detected many times. The chain employs TRBV18 and TRBJ1-4; TRBD1 aligns across 7 bases. CDR3 length: 17 residues. The V and J ends lost 0 bases and 4 bases, in that order; junction bases with no gene match: 8. Germline V gene lookup returns CDR1 KGHSH and CDR2 LQKENI. CDR3 protein: CASSPPIGTADNEKLFF. CDR3 DNA: TGTGCCAGCTCACCACCGATTGGGACAGCGGATAATGAAAAACTGTTTTTT.

This clonotype turned up a few times. The genes are TRBV10-3 and TRBJ2-2; the D is unclear. Germline CDR1 and CDR2: ENHRY and SYGVKD. V was cut by 10 bases and J by 4 bases, with 4 bases left in between. The CDR3 is 10 residues long. The CDR3 protein is CATGTGELFF. In DNA, the CDR3 is TGTGCCACCGGCACCGGGGAGCTGTTTTTT.

The table lists this clonotype with many counts. This chain connects TRBV27 to TRBJ1-6, with unresolved D. V was shortened by 10 bases and J by 6 bases, with 16 bases between the two germline ends. Germline V gives CDR1 MNHEY, CDR2 SMNVEV (reference sequence). There are 14 residues in the CDR3. The CDR3 DNA reads as TGTGCCACCTCAGGAGGGTACGGTAATTCACCCCTCCACTTT. Amino acids: CATSGGYGNSPLHF.

The table lists this clonotype with many counts. DNA of the CDR3: TGTGCCAGCAGCTTTGCAGGGCACTCCTACGAGCAGTACTTC. This translates into CASSFAGHSYEQYF. The chain links TRBV11-2 to TRBJ2-7, with a possible D match to TRBD1 (5 bases). The germline V and J ends were trimmed by 3 bases and 0 bases, with 9 bases remaining between them. Germline V gives CDR1 SGHAT, CDR2 FQNNGV. This CDR3 has 14 residues.

This clonotype was detected many times. The chain uses TRBV24-1 and TRBJ2-7; a possible D gene is TRBD1 (5 bases). CDR1 KGHDR and CDR2 SFDVKD come from the germline V gene. Deletions cut 2 bases from V and 2 bases from J, with 21 bases between. The CDR3 loop spans 18 amino acids. CDR3 region: CATSDWAASAGPTYEQYF. Here the CDR3 DNA reads TGTGCCACCAGTGATTGGGCTGCTTCAGCAGGGCCCACCTACGAGCAGTACTTC.

Turning to this clonotype: The junction differs from germline at one of its ends, possibly a read error. The CDR3 sequence: CVSSPHPPLYGYTF. For the CDR3, the DNA is TGTGTCAGCAGTCCACACCCTCCCCTCTATGGCTACACCTTC. The chain employs TRBV6-1 and TRBJ1-2; D remains ambiguous. There are 14 residues in the CDR3. Germline V lookup: CDR1 MNHNS, CDR2 SASEGT.

In its sample, this clonotype was seen many times. The rearrangement links TRBV5-6 to TRBJ2-7, with a weak D call TRBD1 (7 bases). Germline loops: CDR1 SGHDT, CDR2 YYEEEE. V gave up 4 bases and J gave up 5 bases, with 22 bases separating them. CDR3 size: 16 residues. CDR3 sequence (DNA): TGTGCCAGCAGCAACAGACAGGGCGGGACGGGGCACGAGCAGTACTTC. This encodes CASSNRQGGTGHEQYF.